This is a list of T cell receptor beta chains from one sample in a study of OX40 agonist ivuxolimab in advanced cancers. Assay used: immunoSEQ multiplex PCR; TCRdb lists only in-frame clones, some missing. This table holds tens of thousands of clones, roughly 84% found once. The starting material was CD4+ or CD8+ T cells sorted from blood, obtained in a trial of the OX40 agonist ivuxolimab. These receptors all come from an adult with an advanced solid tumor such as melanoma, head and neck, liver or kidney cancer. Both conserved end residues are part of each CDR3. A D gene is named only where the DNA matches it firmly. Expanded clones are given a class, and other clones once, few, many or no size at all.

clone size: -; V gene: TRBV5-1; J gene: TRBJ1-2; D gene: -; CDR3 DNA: TGCGCCAGCAGCTTGGCCCCCCTACAGGGTTGGGGTGGCTACACCTTC; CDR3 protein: CASSLAPLQGWGGYTF
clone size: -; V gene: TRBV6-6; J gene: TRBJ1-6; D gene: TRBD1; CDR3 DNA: TGTGCCAGCAGCCAACAGGGGTTTGGTAATTCACCCCTCCACTTT; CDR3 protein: CASSQQGFGNSPLHF
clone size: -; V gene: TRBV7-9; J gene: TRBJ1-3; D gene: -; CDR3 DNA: TGTGCCAGCAGCTTAGGGGTAGGGACGGGCTCTGGAAACACCATATATTTT; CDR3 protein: CASSLGVGTGSGNTIYF
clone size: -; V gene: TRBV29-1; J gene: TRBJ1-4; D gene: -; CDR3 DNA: TGCAGCGTTGTCCTCGTCGGTGAAAAACTGTTTTTT; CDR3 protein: CSVVLVGEKLFF
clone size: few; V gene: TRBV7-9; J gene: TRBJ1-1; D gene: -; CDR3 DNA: TGTGCCAGCAGCCCGATGGGGGTCACTGAAGCTTTCTTT; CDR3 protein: CASSPMGVTEAFF
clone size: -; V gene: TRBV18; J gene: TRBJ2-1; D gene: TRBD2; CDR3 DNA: TGTGCCAGCTCACAAACGGGACTAGGGTCTTCGACGTCCTACAATGAGCAGTTCTTC; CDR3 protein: CASSQTGLGSSTSYNEQFF
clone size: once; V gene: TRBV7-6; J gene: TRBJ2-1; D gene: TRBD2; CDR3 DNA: TGTGCCAGCAGCTTAACGCGGGAGAGGGGTCATGAGCAGTTCTTC; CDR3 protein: CASSLTRERGHEQFF
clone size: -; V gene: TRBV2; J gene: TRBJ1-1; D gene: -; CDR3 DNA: TGTGCCAGCACCACAGGTCCATACCCCACTGAAGCTTTCTTT; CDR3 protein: CASTTGPYPTEAFF
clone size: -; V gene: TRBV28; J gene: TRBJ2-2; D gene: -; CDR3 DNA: TGTGCCAGCACCAACCGTGGTGGCGGGGAGCTGTTTTTT; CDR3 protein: CASTNRGGGELFF
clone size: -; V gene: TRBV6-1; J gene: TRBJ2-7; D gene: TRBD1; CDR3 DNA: TGTGCCAGCATAAACCGGGACAGGGAGGCCTACGAGCAGTACTTC; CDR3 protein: CASINRDREAYEQYF
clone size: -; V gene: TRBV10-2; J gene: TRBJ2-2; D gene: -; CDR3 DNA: TGCGCTAGCACGCAACGGACAGTTACCACCGGGGAGCTGTTTTTT; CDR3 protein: CASTQRTVTTGELFF
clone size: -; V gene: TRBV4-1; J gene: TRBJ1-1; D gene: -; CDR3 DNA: TGCGCCAGCAGCCAAGATACTAGGTCTAACACTGAAGCTTTCTTT; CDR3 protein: CASSQDTRSNTEAFF
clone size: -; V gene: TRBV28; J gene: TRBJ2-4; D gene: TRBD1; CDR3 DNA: TGTGCCAGCAGTTCCTACGGGACAGTCCAAAACATTCAGTACTTC; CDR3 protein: CASSSYGTVQNIQYF
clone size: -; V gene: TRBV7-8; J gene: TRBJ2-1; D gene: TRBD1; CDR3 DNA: TGTGCCAGCAGCTTAAGACAGGGGTCCTACAATGAGCAGTTCTTC; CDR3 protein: CASSLRQGSYNEQFF
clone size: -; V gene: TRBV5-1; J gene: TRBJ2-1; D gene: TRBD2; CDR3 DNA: TGCGCCAGCAGCCCTGTGCTAGCGGGAGCCCATGAGCAGTTCTTC; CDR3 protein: CASSPVLAGAHEQFF
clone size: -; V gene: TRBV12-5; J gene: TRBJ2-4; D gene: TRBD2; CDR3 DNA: TGTGCTAGTGAGGCTAGCGGGAGTGGGAACATTCAGTACTTC; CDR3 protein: CASEASGSGNIQYF
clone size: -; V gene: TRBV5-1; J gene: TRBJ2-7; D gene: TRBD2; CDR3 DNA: TGCGCCAGCAGCCCCCGCCCTCTAGCGGGAGTGGTTGCGGCCTCCTACGAGCAGTACTTC; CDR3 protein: CASSPRPLAGVVAASYEQYF
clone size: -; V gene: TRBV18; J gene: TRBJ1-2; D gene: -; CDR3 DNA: TGTGCCAGCTCACCACCACAAGGAGCCCCGAACTATGGCTACACCTTC; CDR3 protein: CASSPPQGAPNYGYTF
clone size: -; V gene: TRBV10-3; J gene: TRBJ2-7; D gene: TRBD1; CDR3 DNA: TGTGCCATCAGTGAGTCTGTTTCGGGACAGGGGGCTTACGAGCAGTACTTC; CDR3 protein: CAISESVSGQGAYEQYF
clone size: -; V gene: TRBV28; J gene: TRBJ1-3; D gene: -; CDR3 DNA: TGTGCCAGCAGTCCCCCCGGGAGCATAGGAGGAAACACCATATATTTT; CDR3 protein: CASSPPGSIGGNTIYF
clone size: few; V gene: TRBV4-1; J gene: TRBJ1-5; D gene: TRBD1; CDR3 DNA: TGCGCCAGCAGCCCCGGACAGGGAGGGAGCAATCAGCCCCAGCATTTT; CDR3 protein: CASSPGQGGSNQPQHF
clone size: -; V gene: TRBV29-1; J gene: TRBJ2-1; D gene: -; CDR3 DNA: TGCAACGTTGAGGGGTACAATGAGCAGTTCTTC; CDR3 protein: CNVEGYNEQFF
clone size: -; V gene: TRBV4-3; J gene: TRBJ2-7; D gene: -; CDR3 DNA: TGCGCCAGCAGCCAAGAATGGAGGGGGGGACTTACCCTCAACTACGAGCAGTACTTC; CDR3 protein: CASSQEWRGGLTLNYEQYF
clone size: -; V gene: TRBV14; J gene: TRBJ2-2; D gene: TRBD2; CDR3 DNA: TGTGCCAGCAGCCAAATACTAGCGGGGAACACCGGGGAGCTGTTTTTT; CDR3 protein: CASSQILAGNTGELFF
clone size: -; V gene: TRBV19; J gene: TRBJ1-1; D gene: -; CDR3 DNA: TGTGCCAGTAGTTCTACAGGATCCCTGAAAGCTTTCTTT; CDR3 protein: CASSSTGSLKAFF
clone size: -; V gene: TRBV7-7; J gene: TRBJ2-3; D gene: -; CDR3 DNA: TGTGCCAGCAGCTTAGGCCGAGGGGCTCGCACAGATACGCAGTATTTT; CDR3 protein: CASSLGRGARTDTQYF
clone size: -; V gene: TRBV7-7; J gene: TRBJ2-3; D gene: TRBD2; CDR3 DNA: TGTGCCAGCAGCGTCGATCAGACTAGCGGGACAGATACGCAGTATTTT; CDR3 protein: CASSVDQTSGTDTQYF
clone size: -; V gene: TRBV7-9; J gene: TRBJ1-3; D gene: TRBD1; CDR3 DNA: TGTGCCAGCAGTTTAACAGGGGCTGTCCTTAACACCATATATTTT; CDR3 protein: CASSLTGAVLNTIYF
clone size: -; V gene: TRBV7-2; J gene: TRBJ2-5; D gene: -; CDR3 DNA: TGTGCCAGCAGCTTAGGGGGCAGCCAAGAGACCCAGTACTTC; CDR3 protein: CASSLGGSQETQYF
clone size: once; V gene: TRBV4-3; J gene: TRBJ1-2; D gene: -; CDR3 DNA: TGCGCCAGCAGCCCTGAAGGGCCCATTAACAATGGCTACACCTTC; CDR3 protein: CASSPEGPINNGYTF
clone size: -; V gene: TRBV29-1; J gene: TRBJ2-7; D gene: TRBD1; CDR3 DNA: TGCAGCGTTGAGCTGACAGGGTTTTCCTACGAGCAGTACTTC; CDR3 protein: CSVELTGFSYEQYF
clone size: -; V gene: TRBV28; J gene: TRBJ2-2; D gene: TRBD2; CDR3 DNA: TGTGCCAGCAGTATAGCTAGCGGGATCCCCACCGGGGAGCTGTTTTTT; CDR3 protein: CASSIASGIPTGELFF
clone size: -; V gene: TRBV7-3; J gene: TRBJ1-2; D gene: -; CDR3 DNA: TGTGCCAGCAGTCCGAACGCCGGGCCCTATGGCTACACCTTC; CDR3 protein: CASSPNAGPYGYTF
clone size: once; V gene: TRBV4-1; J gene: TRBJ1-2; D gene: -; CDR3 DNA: TGCGCCAGCAGCCAAGACGACCAGTCTGCGGGACATTACTATGGCTACACCTTC; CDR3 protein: CASSQDDQSAGHYYGYTF
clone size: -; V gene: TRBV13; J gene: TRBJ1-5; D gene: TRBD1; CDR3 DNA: TGTGCCAGCAGCTTAGGGGACAGGGGGCAGCCCCAGCATTTT; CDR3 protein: CASSLGDRGQPQHF
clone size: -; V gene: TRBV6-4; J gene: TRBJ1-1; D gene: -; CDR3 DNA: TGTGCCAGCCCTGGGCGTCTGTTCTCACACACTGAAGCTTTCTTT; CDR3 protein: CASPGRLFSHTEAFF
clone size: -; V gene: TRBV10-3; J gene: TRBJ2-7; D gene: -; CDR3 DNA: TGTGCCATCAGTCATACCTACAGCAACTACGAGCAGTACTTC; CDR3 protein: CAISHTYSNYEQYF
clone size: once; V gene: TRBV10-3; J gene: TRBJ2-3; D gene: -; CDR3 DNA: TGTGCCATTGGAATAGCAAGCACAGATACGCAGTATTTT; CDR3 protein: CAIGIASTDTQYF
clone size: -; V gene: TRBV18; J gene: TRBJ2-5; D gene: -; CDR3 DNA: TGTGCCAGCTCACCACCGTCGATTTGGGCCCAAGAGACCCAGTACTTC; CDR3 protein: CASSPPSIWAQETQYF
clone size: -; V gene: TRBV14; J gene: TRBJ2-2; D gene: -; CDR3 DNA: TGTGCCAGCAGCCAATACTCTGGGACGAGTCCCGGGGAGCTGTTTTTT; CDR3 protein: CASSQYSGTSPGELFF
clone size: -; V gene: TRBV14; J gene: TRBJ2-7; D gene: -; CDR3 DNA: TGTGCCAGCAGCCAAGCTTTCTACGAGCAGTACTTC; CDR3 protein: CASSQAFYEQYF
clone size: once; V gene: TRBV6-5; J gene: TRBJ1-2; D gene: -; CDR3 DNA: TGTGCCAGCAGTAAAGGGACACTCGGGAATGGCTACACCTTC; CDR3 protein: CASSKGTLGNGYTF
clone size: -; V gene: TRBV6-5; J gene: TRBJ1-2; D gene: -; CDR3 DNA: TGTGCCAGCAGTTACGGGGGGAGGAACTATGGCTACACCTTC; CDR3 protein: CASSYGGRNYGYTF
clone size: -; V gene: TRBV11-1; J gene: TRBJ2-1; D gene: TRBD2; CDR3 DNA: TGTGCCAGCAGCCCCAGATCCGGGACTAGCGAACACAATGAGCAGTTCTTC; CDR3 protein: CASSPRSGTSEHNEQFF
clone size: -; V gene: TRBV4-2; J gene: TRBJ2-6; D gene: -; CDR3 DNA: TGTGCCAGCAGCCAAGACCCGACCTCCGGGGCCAACGTCCTGACTTTC; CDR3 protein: CASSQDPTSGANVLTF
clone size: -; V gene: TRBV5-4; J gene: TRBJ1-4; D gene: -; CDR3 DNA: TGTGCCAGCAGCTCAAGGGGCGGGACTAATGAAAAACTGTTTTTT; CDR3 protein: CASSSRGGTNEKLFF
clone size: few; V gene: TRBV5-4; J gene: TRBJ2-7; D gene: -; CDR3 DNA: TGTGCCAGCAGCTTGTCAGAAAAGCGCCTAGTTCAGTGGTCCTACGAGCAGTACTTC; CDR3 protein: CASSLSEKRLVQWSYEQYF
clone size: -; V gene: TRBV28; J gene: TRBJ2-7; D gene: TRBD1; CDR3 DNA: TGTGCCAGCAGTTCGCTTGGGCAGGGGGCCTACGAGCAGTACTTC; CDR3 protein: CASSSLGQGAYEQYF
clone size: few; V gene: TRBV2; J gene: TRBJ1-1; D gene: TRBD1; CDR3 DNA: TGTGCCAGCAGGGGACAGAGCAACACTGAAGCTTTCTTT; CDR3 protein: CASRGQSNTEAFF
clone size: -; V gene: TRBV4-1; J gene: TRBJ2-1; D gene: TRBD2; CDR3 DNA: TGCGCCAGCAGCCGCGGACTAGCGGATAGAACCAATGAGCAGTTCTTC; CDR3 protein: CASSRGLADRTNEQFF
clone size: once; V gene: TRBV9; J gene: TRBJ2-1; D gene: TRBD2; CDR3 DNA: TGTGCCAGCAGCTTAAGCGGGAGTAACAATGAGCAGTTCTTC; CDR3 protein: CASSLSGSNNEQFF
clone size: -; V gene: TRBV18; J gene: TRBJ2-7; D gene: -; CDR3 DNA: TGTGCCAGCTCACCACCCGGCCTTTACTCCTACGAGCAGTACTTC; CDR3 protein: CASSPPGLYSYEQYF
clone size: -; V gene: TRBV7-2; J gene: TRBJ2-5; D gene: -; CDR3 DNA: TGTGCCAGCAGCTTTGGTTCCGGGGAGACCCAGTACTTC; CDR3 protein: CASSFGSGETQYF
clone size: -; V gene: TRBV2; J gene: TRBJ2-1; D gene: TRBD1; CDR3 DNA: TGTGCCAGCACCAGGGACAGCTACAATGAGCAGTTCTTC; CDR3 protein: CASTRDSYNEQFF